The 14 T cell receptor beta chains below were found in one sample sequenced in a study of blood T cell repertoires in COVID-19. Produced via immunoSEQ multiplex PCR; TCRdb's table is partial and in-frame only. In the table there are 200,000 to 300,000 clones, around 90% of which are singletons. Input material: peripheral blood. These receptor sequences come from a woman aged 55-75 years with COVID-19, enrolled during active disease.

CDR3 sequence: CASSSANSREKLFF. The CDR3 DNA sequence: TGTGCCAGCAGTTCCGCGAATAGTCGTGAAAAACTGTTTTTT. V and J are TRBV28 and TRBJ1-4; D call uncertain. Trimming left V 4 bases short and J 7 bases short, with 13 bases between. CDR1 MDHEN and CDR2 SYDVKM come from the germline V gene. The CDR3 has 14 amino acids.

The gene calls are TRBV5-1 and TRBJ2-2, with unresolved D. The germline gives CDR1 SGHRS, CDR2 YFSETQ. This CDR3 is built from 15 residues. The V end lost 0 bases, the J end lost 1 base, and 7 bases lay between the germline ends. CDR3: CASSLVRRNTGELFF. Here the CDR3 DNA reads TGCGCCAGCAGCTTGGTTAGGAGGAACACCGGGGAGCTGTTTTTT.

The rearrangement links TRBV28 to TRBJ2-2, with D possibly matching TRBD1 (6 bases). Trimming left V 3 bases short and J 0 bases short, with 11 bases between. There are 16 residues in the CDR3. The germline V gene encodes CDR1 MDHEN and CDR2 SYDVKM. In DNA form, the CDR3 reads TGTGCCAGCAGTTTCACAGGGAGCGCGAACACCGGGGAGCTGTTTTTT. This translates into CASSFTGSANTGELFF.

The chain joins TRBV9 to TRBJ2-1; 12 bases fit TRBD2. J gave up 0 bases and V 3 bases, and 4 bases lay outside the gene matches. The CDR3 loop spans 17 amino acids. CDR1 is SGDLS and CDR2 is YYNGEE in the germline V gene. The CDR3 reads CASSAGLAGYSYNEQFF. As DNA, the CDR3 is TGTGCCAGCAGCGCAGGACTAGCGGGATACTCCTACAATGAGCAGTTCTTC.

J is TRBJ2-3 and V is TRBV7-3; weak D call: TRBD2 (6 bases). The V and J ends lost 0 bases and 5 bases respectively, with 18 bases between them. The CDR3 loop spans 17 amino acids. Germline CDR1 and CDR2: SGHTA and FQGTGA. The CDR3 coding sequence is TGTGCCAGCAGCTTAACAGGCGAGACTAGAATGATAGATACGCAGTATTTT. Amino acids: CASSLTGETRMIDTQYF.

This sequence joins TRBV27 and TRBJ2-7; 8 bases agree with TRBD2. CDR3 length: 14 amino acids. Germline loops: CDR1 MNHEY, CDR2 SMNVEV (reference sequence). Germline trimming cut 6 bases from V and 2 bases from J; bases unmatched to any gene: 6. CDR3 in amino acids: CASSYTSGPYEQYF. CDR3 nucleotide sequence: TGTGCCAGCAGCTACACTAGCGGACCCTACGAGCAGTACTTC.

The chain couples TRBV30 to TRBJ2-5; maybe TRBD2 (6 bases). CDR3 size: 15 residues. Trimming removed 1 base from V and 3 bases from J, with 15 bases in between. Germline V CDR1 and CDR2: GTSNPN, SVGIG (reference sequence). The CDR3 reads CAWSDGSGGKETQYF. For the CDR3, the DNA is TGTGCCTGGAGTGATGGATCCGGCGGGAAAGAGACCCAGTACTTC. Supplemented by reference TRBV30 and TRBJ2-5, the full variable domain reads SQTIHQWPATLVQPVGSPLSLECTVEGTSNPNLYWYRQAAGRGLQLLFYSVGIGQISSEVPQNLSASRPQDRQFILSSKKLLLSDSGFYLCAWSDGSGGKETQYFGPGTRLLVL.

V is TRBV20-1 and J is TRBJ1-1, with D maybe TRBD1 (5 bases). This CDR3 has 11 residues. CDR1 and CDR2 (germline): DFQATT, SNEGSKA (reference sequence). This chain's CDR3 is CGPLQDTEAFF. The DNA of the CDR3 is TGCGGCCCGCTACAGGACACTGAAGCTTTCTTT.

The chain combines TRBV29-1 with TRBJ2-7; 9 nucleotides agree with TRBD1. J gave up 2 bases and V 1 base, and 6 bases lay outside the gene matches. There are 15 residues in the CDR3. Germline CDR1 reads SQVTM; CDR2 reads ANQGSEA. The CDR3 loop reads CSVEVPGTGTYEQYF. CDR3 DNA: TGCAGCGTTGAAGTCCCTGGGACAGGGACCTACGAGCAGTACTTC.

CDR3 nucleotide sequence: TGTGCCAGTCTTAGAAAAGGCGGCAACACCATATATTTT. It codes for CASLRKGGNTIYF. The chain carries TRBV19 and TRBJ1-3; no reliable D call. Trimming took off 8 bases at V and 7 bases at J, with 15 bases between the two ends. This CDR3 is built from 13 residues. Per the germline V gene, CDR1 is LNHDA and CDR2 is SQIVND (reference sequence).

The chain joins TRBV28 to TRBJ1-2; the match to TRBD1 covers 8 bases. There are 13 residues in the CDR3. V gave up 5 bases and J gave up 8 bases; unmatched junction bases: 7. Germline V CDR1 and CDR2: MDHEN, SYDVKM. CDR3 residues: CASSGGTGYGYTF. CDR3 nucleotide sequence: TGTGCCAGCAGTGGCGGGACAGGATACGGCTACACCTTC.

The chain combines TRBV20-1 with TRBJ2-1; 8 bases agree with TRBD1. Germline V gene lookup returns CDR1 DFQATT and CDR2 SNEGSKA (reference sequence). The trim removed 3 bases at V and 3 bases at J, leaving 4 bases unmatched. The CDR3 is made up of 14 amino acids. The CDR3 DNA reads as TGCAGTGCTAGTCCCGGACAGGGCTACAATGAGCAGTTCTTC. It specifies CSASPGQGYNEQFF.

The CDR3 here is CASSHDREEETQYF. CDR3 sequence (DNA): TGTGCCAGCAGCCATGACAGGGAGGAGGAGACCCAGTACTTC. The chain joins TRBV4-2 to TRBJ2-5; the D gene is possibly TRBD1 (7 bases). Looked up from germline, CDR1 is LGHNA and CDR2 is YNFKEQ. This CDR3 has 14 residues. V was pared by 3 bases and J by 5 bases, with 13 bases between.

For the CDR3, the DNA is TGTGCCAGCAGCAGGGTCGGGGCCTACGAGCAGTACTTC. This codes for CASSRVGAYEQYF. The rearrangement links TRBV11-2 to TRBJ2-7; D is possibly TRBD2 (5 bases). Germline V gene lookup returns CDR1 SGHAT and CDR2 FQNNGV. The CDR3 spans 13 residues. V was clipped by 5 bases and J by 2 bases, with 10 bases between them.